Described below is a single T cell receptor (beta chain) sequence and its context. Its specificity is unknown. The CDR3 is 15 amino acids. Trimming took 7 bases from V and 7 from J; bases not matched to a gene: 14. This sample is part of a study of CD8+CD57+ T cells in acquired aplastic anemia. Study conclusions and caveats: The same twenty-nine CD8+ CDR3 sequences occurred in patients and in controls. Patients and healthy controls showed no significant CD8+ Simpson's diversity difference.

By flow cytometry, patients selected for sequencing had shown an expansion of CD8+CD57+ cells. Severe acquired aplastic anemia was diagnosed in all patients. No patient had been given any therapy when blood was sampled. For CDR3 and TCR beta VDJ profiling, genomic DNA was the template used. MiXCR, applied by TCRdb to the reads, yields one record per CDR3 protein. The sample includes 200,000 to 250,000 distinct CDR3 sequences, about half of them seen just once. This TCR was recovered from a human donor with aplastic anemia. Sequenced sample: sorted CD4+, CD8+, or CD8+CD57+ T cells (not recorded which) from PBMCs. The rearrangement links TRBV12-3 or TRBV12-4 to TRBJ2-7, with TRBD2 identical over 9 bases. CDR3 coding DNA: TGTGCCAGCACCCTTTTAGCGGGAGACTCGTCTGAGCAGTACTTC. This sequence encodes CASTLLAGDSSEQYF.